Sequencing of this T cell receptor beta chain was carried out in a study of T cell changes during pregnancy in multiple sclerosis. Profiling relied on immunoSEQ multiplex PCR, and the TCRdb table lists in-frame clones only, not all of them. The data show approximately 130,000 clones, about 96% seen once. This clonotype originated in a female donor with multiple sclerosis, enrolled in a pregnancy study. The starting material was peripheral blood, obtained after pregnancy.

The CDR3 coding sequence is TGCAGCGTCCCCCTCCCGGGACTAGCCTACGAGCAGTACTTC. Residues: CSVPLPGLAYEQYF. The chain links TRBV29-1 to TRBJ2-5, with 8 positions matching TRBD2. The J call could be wrong; TRBJ2-7 is a better fit for the DNA end. This CDR3 contains 14 residues. From germline, CDR1 is SQVTM and CDR2 ANQGSEA.